The 19 T cell receptor beta chains in this list originate from one sample, sequenced in a study of response to subunit inactivated influenza vaccine. TCRdb reprocessed the RT-PCR reads via MiXCR and lists one record per CDR3 protein. The profile covers some 500,000 distinct CDR3 sequences, with over 10% appearing a single time and under 15% taken by the ten largest. The source material was PBMCs from blood, sampled around seven weeks after vaccination. The source is a man in his fifties or sixties who received an inactivated influenza vaccine.

The chain carries TRBV20-1 and TRBJ2-1; a weak D match, TRBD1 (6 bases). Per the germline V gene, CDR1 is DFQATT and CDR2 is SNEGSKA (reference sequence). V lost 6 bases, J lost 4 bases, and 22 bases lay in between. This CDR3 region has 16 residues. The CDR3, as DNA: TGCAGTGCCAGTTCATATGGGGACATGAAATACAATGAGCAGTTCTTC. This translates into CSASSYGDMKYNEQFF.

This clonotype was observed a handful of times. This chain uses TRBV4-1 with TRBJ2-2; TRBD2 is a possible D gene (5 bases). The germline gives CDR1 MGHRA, CDR2 YSYEKL. The CDR3 loop spans 14 amino acids. V was cut by 8 bases and J by 1 base, with 11 bases left in between. The CDR3 DNA reads as TGCGCCAGCGAACCAGCGGTGAACACCGGGGAGCTGTTTTTT. Its translation is CASEPAVNTGELFF.

V and J are TRBV12-3 or TRBV12-4 and TRBJ2-1; D perhaps matches TRBD1 (5 bases). V dropped 5 bases and J dropped 1 base, with 12 bases sitting between them. The CDR3 runs 15 residues. CDR3 sequence reads: CASSGKQGSYNEQFF. CDR3 coding DNA: TGTGCCAGCAGTGGTAAGCAGGGTTCCTACAATGAGCAGTTCTTC.

This clonotype was seen a handful of times. The chain has TRBV14 and TRBJ2-5; no firm D call. V shed 4 bases and J shed 2 bases, with 11 bases lying between them. From germline, CDR1 is SGHDN and CDR2 FVKESK. The CDR3 spans 14 residues. The CDR3 reads CASSRDTIQETQYF. The CDR3 nucleotides read TGTGCCAGCAGCCGAGACACGATACAAGAGACCCAGTACTTC. The variable domain in full, with the rest retrieved from reference TRBV14 and TRBJ2-5, is EAGVTQFPSHSVIEKGQTVTLRCDPISGHDNLYWYRRVMGKEIKFLLHFVKESKQDESGMPNNRFLAERTGGTYSTLKVQPAELEDSGVYFCASSRDTIQETQYFGPGTRLLVL.

This clonotype has just a few counts. V gene TRBV24-1 combines with J gene TRBJ2-1, with D tentatively TRBD2 (6 bases). Trimming removed 4 bases at V and 8 bases at J, with 20 bases between. The germline gives CDR1 KGHDR, CDR2 SFDVKD. The CDR3 totals 16 residues. CDR3 residues: CATSDPSGLKEDEQFF. The CDR3 region has the DNA TGTGCCACCAGTGACCCGTCGGGACTCAAGGAGGATGAGCAGTTCTTC.

CDR3 bases: TGTGCCAGCAGCTCGGCCGCCTACAATGAGCAGTTCTTC. It specifies CASSSAAYNEQFF. The chain is built from TRBV7-3 and TRBJ2-1, with D unresolved. The CDR3 is made up of 13 amino acids. CDR1 and CDR2 from the germline V gene are SGHTA and FQGTGA. V was trimmed by 4 bases and J by 2 bases, leaving 6 bases between them.

This clonotype was detected a few times. The V and J genes are TRBV9 and TRBJ2-3; 10 nucleotides align to TRBD1. The CDR3 has 15 amino acids. The germline CDR1 and CDR2 sequences are SGDLS and YYNGEE. J was trimmed by 6 bases and V by 4 bases; bases with no gene match: 8. The CDR3 is CASSIRQGASDTQYF. Here the CDR3 DNA reads TGTGCCAGCAGCATACGACAGGGGGCGTCCGATACGCAGTATTTT.

The rearrangement joins TRBV20-1 to TRBJ2-5; perhaps D is TRBD1 or TRBD2 (5 bases each). Germline lookup yields CDR1 DFQATT and CDR2 SNEGSKA (reference sequence). The CDR3 is made up of 15 amino acids. The V and J ends lost 3 bases and 5 bases respectively, with 19 bases between them. The chain's CDR3 is CSASPLEGFLETQYF. CDR3 nucleotides: TGCAGTGCTAGTCCCCTTGAGGGGTTTTTGGAGACCCAGTACTTC.

At least ten counts were recorded for this clonotype. The V and J genes are TRBV29-1 and TRBJ2-7; 12 nucleotides match TRBD1. J gave up 6 bases and V 0 bases, and 6 bases lay outside the gene matches. The CDR3 is 15 amino acids. Germline V CDR1 and CDR2: SQVTM, ANQGSEA. CDR3 DNA: TGCAGCGTTGAAGATCTGGGACAGGGGGCCGGCGAGCAGTACTTC. Translating gives CSVEDLGQGAGEQYF.

This sequence joins TRBV11-2 and TRBJ2-7; 8 bases agree with TRBD1. The CDR3 is 18 residues long. V lost 1 base and J lost 0; bases outside the gene matches: 11. Germline CDR1 and CDR2: SGHAT and FQNNGV. The chain's CDR3 is CASSLGVRQGTSSYEQYF. The DNA for the CDR3 is TGTGCCAGCAGCTTAGGGGTCCGACAGGGGACGAGCTCCTACGAGCAGTACTTC. The full variable domain, its missing parts supplied by reference TRBV11-2 and TRBJ2-7, is EAGVAQSPRYKIIEKRQSVAFWCNPISGHATLYWYQQILGQGPKLLIQFQNNGVVDDSQLPKDRFSAERLKGVDSTLKIQPAKLEDSAVYLCASSLGVRQGTSSYEQYFGPGTRLTVT.

This clonotype appeared many times. This sequence joins TRBV12-3 or TRBV12-4 and TRBJ2-3; D unresolved. The CDR3 has 13 residues. V gave up 6 bases and J gave up 2 bases, with 9 bases separating them. CDR3 loop: CASSGTYTDTQYF. The CDR3 region has the DNA TGTGCCAGCAGCGGCACTTACACAGATACGCAGTATTTT.

This clonotype was seen only a few times. The rearrangement joins TRBV5-1 to TRBJ1-6; 7 nucleotides line up with TRBD1. V was pared by 4 bases and J by 6 bases, with 10 bases of the junction left unmatched. Germline-derived CDR1 and CDR2 are SGHRS and YFSETQ. This CDR3 region has 16 residues. Here the CDR3 reads CASSRTQQGSNSPLHF. CDR3 sequence (DNA): TGCGCCAGCAGCCGTACCCAACAGGGGTCTAATTCACCCCTCCACTTT.

The V call is TRBV7-2, the J call TRBJ2-7, with D perhaps matching TRBD1 or TRBD2 (5 bases each). Deletions cut 4 bases from V and 5 bases from J, with 12 bases between. This CDR3 has 13 amino acids. From germline, CDR1 is SGHTA and CDR2 FQGNSA. The CDR3 loop reads CASSSRVGDEQYF. CDR3 DNA sequence: TGTGCCAGCAGCTCCCGTGTGGGGGACGAGCAGTACTTC.

J is TRBJ1-1 and V is TRBV19; D gene unclear. This CDR3 comprises 14 residues. CDR1 and CDR2 (germline): LNHDA, SQIVND (reference sequence). V was shortened by 0 bases and J by 1 base, with 6 bases between the two germline ends. The CDR3 is CASSIDLANTEAFF. Here the CDR3 DNA reads TGTGCCAGTAGTATAGATCTGGCGAACACTGAAGCTTTCTTT.

The sample holds a few counts of this clonotype. The gene calls are TRBV12-3 or TRBV12-4 and TRBJ2-7, with no clear D. V lost 5 bases and J lost 10, with 15 bases in between. This CDR3 contains 12 residues. CDR3 in amino acids: CASSGPHQFQYF. The CDR3 nucleotides read TGTGCCAGCAGTGGCCCACATCAATTTCAGTACTTC.

The V call is TRBV20-1, the J call TRBJ1-1; no clear D. The CDR3 is made up of 13 amino acids. Trimming removed 2 bases at V and 1 base at J, with 8 bases between. CDR1 is DFQATT and CDR2 is SNEGSKA in the germline V gene (reference sequence). CDR3 loop: CSARFSRNTEAFF. The CDR3 bases are TGCAGTGCTAGATTTTCCCGGAACACTGAAGCTTTCTTT.

This clonotype turned up a few times. The chain carries TRBV5-1 and TRBJ2-3; no clear D. V was shortened by 0 bases and J by 4 bases, with 9 bases between the two germline ends. CDR3 length equals 14 residues. Germline V gene data show CDR1 as SGHRS and CDR2 as YFSETQ. CDR3 protein: CASSLDNPADTQYF. The CDR3 nucleotides are TGCGCCAGCAGCTTGGATAACCCCGCAGATACGCAGTATTTT. The whole variable domain, filled in from reference TRBV5-1 and TRBJ2-3, reads KAGVTQTPRYLIKTRGQQVTLSCSPISGHRSVSWYQQTPGQGLQFLFEYFSETQRNKGNFPGRFSGRQFSNSRSEMNVSTLELGDSALYLCASSLDNPADTQYFGPGTRLTVL.

Written as DNA, the CDR3 is TGTGCCAGCAGCCAAGATTTACTAGCGGGCTACGAGCAGTACTTC. The encoded protein is CASSQDLLAGYEQYF. The chain joins TRBV3-1 to TRBJ2-7, with 9 bases aligning to TRBD2. The trim removed 0 bases at V and 3 bases at J, leaving 3 bases unmatched. Germline loops: CDR1 LGHDT, CDR2 YNNKEL (reference sequence). This CDR3 comprises 15 residues.

This clonotype showed up just a few times. This chain joins TRBV20-1 and TRBJ2-7, with 8 bases identical to TRBD2. CDR1 and CDR2 from the germline V gene are DFQATT and SNEGSKA (reference sequence). The junction had 10 bases not matched to a gene; V was cut back by 6 bases and J by 0 bases. The CDR3 has 15 amino acids. CDR3 loop: CSAIALAESSYEQYF. CDR3 nucleotides: TGCAGTGCAATAGCACTAGCGGAAAGCTCCTACGAGCAGTACTTC.